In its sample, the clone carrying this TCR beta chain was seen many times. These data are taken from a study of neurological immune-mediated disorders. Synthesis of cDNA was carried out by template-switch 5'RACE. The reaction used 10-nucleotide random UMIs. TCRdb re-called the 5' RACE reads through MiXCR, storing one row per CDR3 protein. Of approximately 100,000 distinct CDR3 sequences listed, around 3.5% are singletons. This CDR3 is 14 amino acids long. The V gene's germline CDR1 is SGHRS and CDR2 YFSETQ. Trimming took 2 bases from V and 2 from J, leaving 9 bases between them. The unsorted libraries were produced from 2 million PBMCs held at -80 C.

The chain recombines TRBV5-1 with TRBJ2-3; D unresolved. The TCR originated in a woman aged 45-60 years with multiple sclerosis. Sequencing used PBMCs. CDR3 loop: CASSFYSDTDTQYF. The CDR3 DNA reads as TGCGCCAGCAGCTTTTACAGCGACACAGATACGCAGTATTTT.